The 20 T cell receptor beta chains in this list originate from one sample, sequenced in a study of early T cells in non-severe SARS-CoV-2 infection. TCRdb re-derived calls from the 5' RACE reads in MiXCR, one entry per CDR3 protein. The sample contains approximately 81,000 distinct CDR3 sequences, 11% to 15% of which appear only once. Source material: whole blood. Every receptor here comes from an adult who was a healthcare worker with PCR-confirmed SARS-CoV-2 infection or an uninfected control (not recorded which).

This clonotype has only a few counts. V gene TRBV5-1 combines with J gene TRBJ1-2; 7 bases are shared with TRBD1. V shed 3 bases and J 4 bases; nucleotides not matched to a gene: 9. CDR3 size: 15 residues. In germline, CDR1 is SGHRS, CDR2 YFSETQ. CDR3 nucleotide sequence: TGCGCCAGCAGCTCCTCTCGACAGGGACGCTATGGCTACACCTTC. Translated, it gives CASSSSRQGRYGYTF.

This clonotype was seen at least ten times. This rearrangement joins TRBV18 to TRBJ1-1; D is possibly TRBD1 (5 bases). The CDR3 runs to 11 residues. V dropped 3 bases and J dropped 8 bases, with 7 bases sitting between them. From germline, CDR1 is KGHSH and CDR2 LQKENI. CDR3 sequence reads: CASSPGEEAFF. DNA of the CDR3: TGTGCCAGCTCACCGGGGGAAGAAGCTTTCTTT.

This clonotype was recorded a few times. The chain combines TRBV11-2 with TRBJ2-1, with D perhaps TRBD2 (6 bases). Between the trimmed V and J ends, which lost 5 bases and 6 bases, there was a span of 17 bases. The germline CDR1 and CDR2 sequences are SGHAT and FQNNGV. This CDR3 region has 15 residues. CDR3 sequence (DNA): TGTGCCAGCAGCGCCCGGGGGTTGAGGGGCAATGAGCAGTTCTTC. Protein product: CASSARGLRGNEQFF.

This rearrangement joins TRBV10-3 to TRBJ2-7; TRBD2 is a possible D gene (5 bases). In germline, CDR1 is ENHRY, CDR2 SYGVKD. Between the trimmed V and J ends, which lost 3 bases and 7 bases, there was a span of 7 bases. The length of the CDR3 is 11 residues. CDR3 in amino acids: CAISERGEQYF. The CDR3 nucleotides read TGTGCCATCAGTGAAAGAGGGGAGCAGTACTTC.

This clonotype came up a few times. The junction shows a germline mismatch at one end, possibly a read error. V gene TRBV7-2 combines with J gene TRBJ2-1; the match to TRBD1 covers 8 bases. The CDR3 covers 15 residues. The germline V gene encodes CDR1 SGHTA and CDR2 FQGNSA. The CDR3 nucleotides are TGTGCCAGCAACTTACGACAGGGGCGTAACAATGAGCAGTTCTTC. Amino acids: CASNLRQGRNNEQFF.

This clonotype occurred many times. This sequence joins TRBV30 and TRBJ2-7, with a weak D call TRBD2 (6 bases). The CDR3 length is 14 residues. Germline V lookup: CDR1 GTSNPN, CDR2 SVGIG (reference sequence). Between the trimmed V and J ends, which lost 0 bases and 3 bases, there was a span of 12 bases. CDR3 amino acids: CAWSVSGYNYEQYF. CDR3 DNA: TGTGCCTGGAGTGTAAGCGGGTATAACTACGAGCAGTACTTC.

The CDR3 sequence: CASSAVPSGGRSYEQYF. The DNA for the CDR3 is TGTGCCAGCAGCGCGGTCCCTAGCGGGGGGCGCTCCTACGAGCAGTACTTC. The chain uses TRBV6-1 and TRBJ2-7; 11 bases agree with TRBD2. V was pared by 6 bases and J by 0 bases, with 10 bases of the junction left unmatched. Germline CDR1 reads MNHNS; CDR2 reads SASEGT. The CDR3 sequence is 17 residues long.

Only a few counts were recorded for this clonotype. V usage is TRBV5-4 and J usage is TRBJ2-3; the match to TRBD1 covers 7 bases. J lost 3 bases, V lost 1 base, and 11 bases had no gene match. This CDR3 has 17 amino acids. Germline CDR1 and CDR2: SGHNT and YYREEE (reference sequence). The CDR3 DNA reads as TGTGCCAGCAGCTTGATGGAAGGGGGCGCTCGGACAGATACGCAGTATTTT. This encodes CASSLMEGGARTDTQYF.

This clonotype was counted only a few times. V is TRBV9 and J is TRBJ2-1, with TRBD2 matching 11 bases. Germline V gene lookup returns CDR1 SGDLS and CDR2 YYNGEE. The CDR3 totals 14 residues. V lost 2 bases and J lost 8; bases outside the gene matches: 3. This CDR3 reads CASSVSGGADEQFF. CDR3 DNA: TGTGCCAGCAGCGTTAGCGGGGGGGCTGATGAGCAGTTCTTC.

This clonotype was seen only a few times. This chain connects TRBV6-5 to TRBJ2-5; D is possibly TRBD2 (6 bases). CDR3 length: 16 residues. From germline, CDR1 is MNHEY and CDR2 SVGAGI. With 10 bases removed from V and 1 base from J, the gap between germline ends came to 22 bases. CDR3 residues: CAIPSPDAGPQETQYF. The CDR3 DNA reads as TGTGCCATCCCCTCCCCCGACGCGGGACCCCAAGAGACCCAGTACTTC.

This clonotype was recorded many times. The chain recombines TRBV7-8 with TRBJ2-1, with D uncertain. The V gene's germline CDR1 is SGHVS and CDR2 FQNEAQ. The CDR3 extends over 16 amino acids. V lost 5 bases and J 0 bases, leaving 14 bases between the germline ends. CDR3 loop: CASSPYPSDSYNEQFF. The CDR3 nucleotides read TGTGCCAGCAGCCCCTACCCATCCGACTCCTACAATGAGCAGTTCTTC.

The sample holds many counts of this clonotype. This rearrangement joins TRBV7-6 to TRBJ2-3; 11 bases are shared with TRBD2. V gave up 0 bases and J gave up 4 bases; unmatched junction bases: 0. The germline gives CDR1 SGHVS, CDR2 FNYEAQ. The CDR3 totals 15 residues. CDR3 DNA: TGTGCCAGCAGCTTAGCTAGCGGGAGGGCAGATACGCAGTATTTT. This codes for CASSLASGRADTQYF. Full variable domain (missing parts from reference TRBV7-6 and TRBJ2-3): GAGVSQSPRYKVTKRGQDVALRCDPISGHVSLYWYRQALGQGPEFLTYFNYEAQQDKSGLPNDRFSAERPEGSISTLTIQRTEQRDSAMYRCASSLASGRADTQYFGPGTRLTVL.

The table lists this clonotype with many counts. The V and J genes are TRBV5-1 and TRBJ1-1; no reliable D call. The CDR3 loop spans 13 amino acids. V was clipped by 0 bases and J by 5 bases, with 8 bases between them. Looked up from germline, CDR1 is SGHRS and CDR2 is YFSETQ. CDR3 protein: CASSLGSATEAFF. CDR3 nucleotide sequence: TGCGCCAGCAGCTTGGGGTCAGCAACTGAAGCTTTCTTT.

This clonotype was observed at least ten times. The chain has TRBV2 and TRBJ2-7; 8 nucleotides align to TRBD1. Looked up from germline, CDR1 is SNHLY and CDR2 is FYNNEI. The CDR3 length is 14 residues. Unmatched junction bases numbered 7, after V lost 6 bases and J lost 3 bases. The CDR3 reads CASRPGTGLYEQYF. CDR3 nucleotides: TGTGCCAGCAGGCCCGGGACAGGCCTCTACGAGCAGTACTTC.

The rearrangement links TRBV20-1 to TRBJ1-1, with no clear D. The V and J ends lost 1 base and 4 bases respectively, with 1 base between them. The germline gives CDR1 DFQATT, CDR2 SNEGSKA (reference sequence). The CDR3 loop spans 10 amino acids. The CDR3 reads CSARATEAFF. DNA of the CDR3: TGCAGTGCTAGAGCCACTGAAGCTTTCTTT.

There are a few counts of this clonotype. V is TRBV27 and J is TRBJ2-1; TRBD2 matches 9 bases. The length of the CDR3 is 15 residues. The junction had 9 bases not matched to a gene; V was cut back by 5 bases and J by 7 bases. CDR1 MNHEY and CDR2 SMNVEV come from the germline V gene (reference sequence). The CDR3 reads CASSLRGGGGNEQFF. In DNA, the CDR3 is TGTGCCAGCAGTCTCCGTGGCGGGGGGGGGAATGAGCAGTTCTTC.

This clonotype has just a few counts. This chain joins TRBV12-5 and TRBJ2-7; TRBD2 matches 15 bases. Germline lookup yields CDR1 LGHNT and CDR2 FRNRAP. The CDR3 spans 20 residues. Trimming at V came to 5 bases and at J to 7 bases, leaving 21 bases not matched to a gene. CDR3 amino acids: CASGLWAPAPPGLAGGEQYF. DNA of the CDR3: TGTGCTAGTGGTCTTTGGGCCCCCGCACCTCCGGGACTAGCGGGAGGAGAGCAGTACTTC.

The CDR3 region is CASSFVRSSYNEQFF. The CDR3 nucleotides are TGTGCCAGCAGCTTCGTCCGGAGCTCCTACAATGAGCAGTTCTTC. V gene TRBV7-9 combines with J gene TRBJ2-1; D uncertain. Germline V gene lookup returns CDR1 SEHNR and CDR2 FQNEAQ (reference sequence). This CDR3 spans 15 amino acids. The ends were cut back, 3 bases at V and 0 bases at J, with 9 bases in the middle. Full variable domain (missing parts from reference TRBV7-9 and TRBJ2-1): DTGVSQNPRHKITKRGQNVTFRCDPISEHNRLYWYRQTLGQGPEFLTYFQNEAQLEKSRLLSDRFSAERPKGSFSTLEIQRTEQGDSAMYLCASSFVRSSYNEQFFGPGTRLTVL.

This clonotype has only a few counts. The V gene is TRBV5-5, the J gene TRBJ1-1, with D uncertain. The CDR3 extends over 15 amino acids. Looked up from germline, CDR1 is SGHKS and CDR2 is YYEKEE (reference sequence). With 3 bases removed from V and 0 bases from J, the gap between germline ends came to 12 bases. The CDR3 DNA is TGTGCCAGCAGCTGGACTAGTGCCCTGAACACTGAAGCTTTCTTT. This gives the protein CASSWTSALNTEAFF.

To note about this clonotype: Just one base apart from a much larger clone, this may be a read error. The V gene is TRBV7-9, the J gene TRBJ2-1; TRBD1 agrees at 9 bases. The CDR3 extends over 17 amino acids. Germline V gene sequence: CDR1 SEHNR, CDR2 FQNEAQ (reference sequence). The CDR3 loop reads CSSSGAGQGIRTTMKFF. In nucleotides, the CDR3 is TGTTCCAGCAGCGGTGCGGGACAGGGAATACGGACGACTATGAAGTTCTTC.